This T cell receptor (beta chain) was recovered during a study of blood T cell repertoires in COVID-19. Study summary: The study drew acute and convalescent COVID-19 samples from the United States, Italy and Spain. T cells, B-cell-depleted T cells, or PBMCs provided the cDNA or gDNA that served as material.

Trimming took 2 bases from V and 6 from J, leaving 8 bases between them. CDR1 is WNHNN, CDR2 SYGVQD, per germline (reference sequence). There are 12 residues in the CDR3. Using immunoSEQ multiplex PCR, the repertoire was profiled, and TCRdb retains in-frame clones only, with some absent. The sample includes over 100,000 clones, around 83% of them seen just once. Grouping used clinical history reported by participants in a survey and questionnaire. Recovery among Cohort 3 donors was established by two negative PCRs, clearance, or symptom resolution. This receptor was identified in a woman aged 25 to 45 who had recovered from COVID-19. Sequenced material: PBMCs or T cells enriched from blood (not recorded which). V usage is TRBV10-1 and J usage is TRBJ2-7; no definite D call. The CDR3 sequence is CASSETASEQYF. CDR3 sequence (DNA): TGCGCCAGCAGTGAGACAGCATCCGAGCAGTACTTC.